Given below is one T cell receptor beta chain in context. CDR3 length: 16 amino acids. The V end was cut by 3 bases, the J end by 6 bases, with 18 bases between. Germline CDR1 reads KGHSH; CDR2 reads LQKENI. These data come from a study of T cell clones after liver transplantation. TCRdb keeps only in-frame clones here, not all; method: immunoSEQ multiplex PCR. The sample records more than 95,000 clones, just over 90% being singletons. The source was CD4+ T cells from blood, collected 12 months after liver transplant. V gene TRBV18 combines with J gene TRBJ1-5, with a possible D match to TRBD1 (5 bases). The TCR originated in a human patient who received a liver transplant. The graft donor may have contributed some T cells. Here the CDR3 reads CASSPRVRGDAQPQHF. The CDR3 region has the DNA TGTGCCAGCTCACCTAGGGTACGAGGGGACGCTCAGCCCCAGCATTTT.